Listed below are T cell receptor beta chains from one sample, sequenced in a study of technical replicates of blood from a few donors. Here immunoSEQ multiplex PCR was the method, and the copy in TCRdb shows in-frame clones only, minus some. In the table there are 55,000 to 75,000 clones, around 92% of which are singletons. Sequenced input: T cells isolated from PBMCs. Receptors were obtained from a human donor in good health. The CDR3 runs from the conserved cysteine through the conserved F or W. A D gene is named only where the DNA matches it firmly. Rows may omit the clone size; those that give it use once, few, many or a size class.

V gene	CDR3 length	D gene	clone size	J gene	CDR3 DNA	CDR3 protein
TRBV29-1	13	.	once	TRBJ2-6	TGCAGCGTTGGGACTGATGGGGCCAACGTCCTGACTTTC	CSVGTDGANVLTF
TRBV11-2	12	.	.	TRBJ1-3	TGTGCCAGCAGCTTAGGGGAGAACACCATATATTTT	CASSLGENTIYF
TRBV5-1	15	.	once	TRBJ1-3	TGCGCCAGCAGCTTGGGCAGGGGAGATGGAAACACCATATATTTT	CASSLGRGDGNTIYF
TRBV9	14	TRBD1	.	TRBJ1-5	TGTGCCAGCAGCCCTGGACAGGGAGGACAGCCCCAGCATTTT	CASSPGQGGQPQHF
TRBV7-9	11	.	.	TRBJ1-5	TGTGCCAGCGGTTCGGGTCAGCCCCAGCATTTT	CASGSGQPQHF
TRBV9	12	.	.	TRBJ1-4	TGTGCCAGCAGCGTAACCGGTGAAAAACTGTTTTTT	CASSVTGEKLFF
TRBV5-1	12	TRBD1	.	TRBJ2-7	TGCGCCAGCGGGCCAGGGGGCTACGAGCAGTACTTC	CASGPGGYEQYF
TRBV2	14	.	.	TRBJ2-5	TGTGCCAGCAGTGGTTGGGACTCACAAGCGACCCAGTACTTC	CASSGWDSQATQYF
TRBV10-3	14	TRBD1	.	TRBJ2-2	TGTGCCATCAGAGGACAGGGGGAAACCGGGGAGCTGTTTTTT	CAIRGQGETGELFF
TRBV7-9	13	TRBD1	.	TRBJ1-1	TGTGCCAGCAGCTGGGGACAGGATTCTGAAGCTTTCTTT	CASSWGQDSEAFF
TRBV6-5	14	TRBD1	once	TRBJ1-2	TGTGCCAGCAGTTACGGGGGACAGTCCTATGGCTACACCTTC	CASSYGGQSYGYTF
TRBV2	15	.	.	TRBJ2-7	TGTGCCAGCAGTGAGGGGCAGCCCTTGGTCTACGAGCAGTACTTC	CASSEGQPLVYEQYF
TRBV7-9	14	TRBD1	.	TRBJ1-1	TGTGCCAGCAGCCTCGGGACAGGGGTACTTGAAGCTTTCTTT	CASSLGTGVLEAFF
TRBV30	12	.	.	TRBJ2-3	TGTGCCTGGAGTCGCGTCACAGATACGCAGTATTTT	CAWSRVTDTQYF
TRBV5-4	14	.	.	TRBJ2-7	TGTGCCAGCGCGGGGGGACAGGGTTCCTACGAGCAGTACTTC	CASAGGQGSYEQYF
TRBV4-3	14	.	few	TRBJ1-5	TGCGCCAGCAGCCAAGATACTATGGATCAGCCCCAGCATTTT	CASSQDTMDQPQHF
TRBV27	11	.	.	TRBJ2-1	TGTGCCAGCAGTTCAATTAATGAGCAGTTCTTC	CASSSINEQFF
TRBV10-3	13	TRBD1	.	TRBJ1-1	TGTGCCCTCCCTTGGACAGGTAACACTGAAGCTTTCTTT	CALPWTGNTEAFF
TRBV6-1	12	.	.	TRBJ2-7	TGTGCCAGCATTCCTAGCAAGGACGAGCAGTACTTC	CASIPSKDEQYF
TRBV9	13	.	.	TRBJ1-3	TGTGCCAGCAGCCCAGGGTCTGGAAACACCATATATTTT	CASSPGSGNTIYF
TRBV27	15	TRBD2	.	TRBJ2-7	TGTGCCAGCAGTGAAGGGACTAGCGGGGTTTACGAGCAGTACTTC	CASSEGTSGVYEQYF
TRBV10-3	13	TRBD1	.	TRBJ2-5	TGTGCCACCCAGGACAGGGGCCAAGAGACCCAGTACTTC	CATQDRGQETQYF
TRBV7-2	18	TRBD1	few	TRBJ2-5	TGTGCCAGCAGCTTAACCCCACGGACAGGGGGGCTCAGGGAGACCCAGTACTTC	CASSLTPRTGGLRETQYF
TRBV12-5	16	.	once	TRBJ1-2	TGTGCTAGTGGTTTGTCAACTACAGGGCCAATCTATGGCTACACCTTC	CASGLSTTGPIYGYTF
TRBV19	15	TRBD1	.	TRBJ2-1	TGTGCCAGTAGTCTGGGGACAGGGGGTTACGATGAGCAGTTCTTC	CASSLGTGGYDEQFF
TRBV10-3	15	.	.	TRBJ1-2	TGTGCCATCAGTGAGTCTGAGGTTTCTAACTATGGCTACACCTTC	CAISESEVSNYGYTF
TRBV11-2	14	.	.	TRBJ2-4	TGTGCCAGCAGCCCAGGGGCGGTTAGAAACATTCAGTACTTC	CASSPGAVRNIQYF
TRBV5-1	15	TRBD1	.	TRBJ1-2	TGCGCCAGCAGCTTGGTCACAGGGGAGACAAGCGGCTACACCTTC	CASSLVTGETSGYTF
TRBV9	15	.	.	TRBJ1-2	TGTGCCAGCAGCGCGGGGTTCCAAATAAACTATGGCTACACCTTC	CASSAGFQINYGYTF
TRBV10-3	14	.	once	TRBJ2-3	TGTGCCATCAGTGAGGGCCAGGGAACAGATACGCAGTATTTT	CAISEGQGTDTQYF
TRBV7-9	16	TRBD1	.	TRBJ2-2	TGTGCCAGCAGCTCGACAGGGGTCGTGAACACCGGGGAGCTGTTTTTT	CASSSTGVVNTGELFF
TRBV15	13	TRBD1	.	TRBJ1-1	TGTGCCACCAGCAGTTGGGACAGGGGTGAAGCTTTCTTT	CATSSWDRGEAFF
TRBV5-4	12	.	.	TRBJ1-2	TGTGCCGGCAAAGGAGCTAACTATGGCTACACCTTC	CAGKGANYGYTF
TRBV7-2	17	.	once	TRBJ2-3	TGTGCCAGCAGCCCCCGTTCCCTGTTTTCTAGCACAGATACGCAGTATTTT	CASSPRSLFSSTDTQYF
TRBV13	13	TRBD1	.	TRBJ2-1	TGTGCCAGCAGCTTAGGGACAGGGTATGAGCAGTTCTTC	CASSLGTGYEQFF
TRBV28	13	.	.	TRBJ1-4	TGTGCCAGCTCTTCCGGGATTAATGAAAAACTGTTTTTT	CASSSGINEKLFF
TRBV7-3	13	.	.	TRBJ2-7	TGTGCCAGCAGCTCGGGCGTCAGAGGGGAGCAGTACTTC	CASSSGVRGEQYF
TRBV30	10	.	.	TRBJ1-1	TGTGCCTGGGTTGGTCGTCGGGCTTTCTTT	CAWVGRRAFF
TRBV6-1	15	.	.	TRBJ2-1	TGTGCCAGCAGTGTTTCCCAGGGCTACTACAATGAGCAGTTCTTC	CASSVSQGYYNEQFF
TRBV2	15	TRBD2	few	TRBJ2-5	TGTGCCAGCAGTGAAGCGGGACTAGTGTGGGAGACCCAGTACTTC	CASSEAGLVWETQYF
TRBV10-3	14	.	.	TRBJ2-7	TGTGCCATCAGTGAGTCCAGGGAACTCTACGAGCAGTACTTC	CAISESRELYEQYF